Below are 27 T cell receptor beta chains sequenced from a single sample in a study of cytomegalovirus exposure and HLA in healthy donors. The PCR employed 60 Vbeta primers together with 13 Jbeta primers. Using immunoSEQ multiplex PCR, the repertoire was profiled, and TCRdb retains in-frame clones only, with some absent. Here the sample spans 150,000 or so clones, 73% being singletons. The sample consisted of PBMCs. These receptors all stem from a woman younger than 35 in good health and CMV-seronegative.

The J gene is TRBJ1-2, the V gene TRBV6-1; 9 bases are a match to TRBD1. Trimming took 8 bases from V and 2 from J; bases not matched to a gene: 6. Germline loops: CDR1 MNHNS, CDR2 SASEGT. The CDR3 consists of 14 residues. CDR3 DNA sequence: TGTGCCAGCGCCCGGGACAGGGACAACTATGGCTACACCTTC. As protein: CASARDRDNYGYTF.

The chain couples TRBV9 to TRBJ2-3, with 10 bases that match TRBD1. CDR1 SGDLS and CDR2 YYNGEE come from the germline V gene. CDR3 length: 16 amino acids. V shed 0 bases and J 1 base; nucleotides not matched to a gene: 2. Here the CDR3 DNA reads TGTGCCAGCAGCGTAGGTGGGACAGGGGGCACAGATACGCAGTATTTT. It specifies CASSVGGTGGTDTQYF.

This clone showed up just a few times. The J gene is TRBJ1-3, the V gene TRBV19; 7 bases are shared with TRBD1. Germline loops: CDR1 LNHDA, CDR2 SQIVND (reference sequence). CDR3 length: 14 amino acids. V trimming: 3 bases; J trimming: 3 bases; junction bases outside the gene matches: 2. In nucleotides, the CDR3 is TGTGCCAGTAGTATCCAGGGGGTTGGAAACACCATATATTTT. Its protein product is CASSIQGVGNTIYF.

The V gene is TRBV7-8, the J gene TRBJ1-1; D call uncertain. Trimming pared 5 bases from V and 1 base from J, leaving 17 bases between. Per the germline V gene, CDR1 is SGHVS and CDR2 is FQNEAQ. This CDR3 has 16 residues. This CDR3 reads CASSLYRGSSNTEAFF. CDR3 bases: TGTGCCAGCAGCCTCTATAGAGGCTCCTCGAACACTGAAGCTTTCTTT.

The V gene is TRBV7-2, the J gene TRBJ2-4, with 7 nucleotides matching TRBD2. The V gene's germline CDR1 is SGHTA and CDR2 FQGNSA. The CDR3 spans 17 residues. The J segment lost 0 bases and the V segment lost 2 bases, leaving 7 bases of the junction unmatched. The CDR3 spells CASSLRPSGLAKNIQYF. In DNA, the CDR3 is TGTGCCAGCAGCTTAAGGCCTAGCGGTCTAGCCAAAAACATTCAGTACTTC.

The chain joins TRBV11-2 to TRBJ1-5, with 10 bases matching TRBD1. Looked up from germline, CDR1 is SGHAT and CDR2 is FQNNGV. The CDR3 is made up of 16 amino acids. The V segment lost 6 bases and the J segment 2 bases; nucleotides outside the gene matches: 7. CDR3 protein: CASSRVGTGGNQPQHF. As DNA, the CDR3 is TGTGCCAGCAGTCGTGTCGGGACAGGGGGCAATCAGCCCCAGCATTTT.

This clone was detected only a few times. J is TRBJ2-3 and V is TRBV7-3; 8 positions agree with TRBD2. Per germline, CDR1 SGHTA and CDR2 FQGTGA. V trimming: 5 bases; J trimming: 1 base; junction bases outside the gene matches: 5. CDR3 length: 15 residues. The CDR3, as DNA: TGTGCCAGCAGCCCCGAAGCGGGGGGCACAGATACGCAGTATTTT. Translation gives CASSPEAGGTDTQYF. The variable domain in full, completed from reference TRBV7-3 and TRBJ2-3, reads GAGVSQTPSNKVTEKGKYVELRCDPISGHTALYWYRQSLGQGPEFLIYFQGTGAADDSGLPNDRFFAVRPEGSVSTLKIQRTERGDSAVYLCASSPEAGGTDTQYFGPGTRLTVL.

The chain is built from TRBV2 and TRBJ1-5; D gene unclear. CDR1 is SNHLY, CDR2 FYNNEI, per germline. The CDR3 has 12 amino acids. The ends were cut back, 10 bases at V and 4 bases at J, with 11 bases in the middle. CDR3 DNA sequence: TGTGCCACCAGGACCGGGAATCAGCCCCAGCATTTT. The encoded protein is CATRTGNQPQHF.

The chain couples TRBV29-1 to TRBJ1-5; D ambiguous. This CDR3 is built from 13 residues. Trimming cost V 4 bases and J 4 bases, with 11 bases left between them. Looked up from germline, CDR1 is SQVTM and CDR2 is ANQGSEA. In DNA, the CDR3 is TGCAGCGTTGCTCGGGGTTCAAATCAGCCCCAGCATTTT. Amino acid sequence: CSVARGSNQPQHF.

The chain is built from TRBV7-9 and TRBJ2-7; 12 bases fit TRBD2. The length of the CDR3 is 16 residues. Germline loops: CDR1 SEHNR, CDR2 FQNEAQ (reference sequence). CDR3 sequence reads: CSSSLDGTSGSYEQYV. The DNA for the CDR3 is TGTTCCAGCAGCTTAGATGGGACTAGCGGGTCCTACGAGCAGTACGTC.

The CDR3, as DNA: TGTGCCACCAGCAGAGATCCGAATCAGCCCCAGCATTTT. Translated: CATSRDPNQPQHF. The chain is built from TRBV15 and TRBJ1-5; D unclear. Germline V gene data show CDR1 as LNHNV and CDR2 as YYDKDF (reference sequence). The CDR3 runs to 13 residues. V gave up 0 bases and J gave up 4 bases, with 4 bases separating them.

The chain employs TRBV10-3 and TRBJ2-7, with 8 bases matching TRBD2. J was trimmed by 9 bases and V by 10 bases; bases with no gene match: 14. CDR3 length equals 13 residues. Germline loops: CDR1 ENHRY, CDR2 SYGVKD. The CDR3 nucleotides are TGTGCCACCCGCTTTGCGGGGGGCCCGGGGCAGTACTTC. Translated: CATRFAGGPGQYF.

J is TRBJ2-7 and V is TRBV12-2; TRBD2, as called in the table, went unchecked against the DNA. TRBV12-2 is a listed pseudogene. There are 14 residues in the CDR3. The CDR3 is CASRWGGLVYEQYV. The CDR3 DNA sequence: TGTGCAAGTCGCTGGGGGGGACTGGTCTACGAGCAGTACGTC.

CDR3 sequence (DNA): TGTGCCAGCAGCAAAAGAAGGGGGCCGGGGTACAATGAGCAGTTCTTC. Translated, it gives CASSKRRGPGYNEQFF. This chain connects TRBV7-8 to TRBJ2-1, with 7 bases lining up with TRBD1. In germline, CDR1 is SGHVS, CDR2 FQNEAQ. The CDR3 is 16 amino acids. V dropped 5 bases and J dropped 4; count of bases not matched to a gene: 11.

This chain links TRBV4-1 with TRBJ1-1, with a possible D match to TRBD1 (5 bases). Germline assignment: CDR1 MGHRA and CDR2 YSYEKL. This CDR3 has 15 amino acids. The V gene lost 7 bases and the J gene lost 11 bases, with 26 bases spanning the gap. The CDR3 nucleotides read TGCGCCAGCATTCTCTCCCCATTACGGGGGTCTCGGGCTTTCTTT. Translation: CASILSPLRGSRAFF.

The chain has TRBV6-1 and TRBJ1-6; 8 bases line up with TRBD1. This CDR3 is built from 15 residues. CDR1 and CDR2 from the germline V gene are MNHNS and SASEGT. The V and J ends lost 6 bases and 6 bases, in that order; junction bases with no gene match: 7. The DNA of the CDR3 is TGTGCCAGCAGAGCGAACACAGGGGGTAATTCACCCCTCCACTTT. It codes for CASRANTGGNSPLHF.

The chain couples TRBV5-1 to TRBJ1-2, with 7 bases fitting TRBD1. The trim removed 1 base at V and 0 bases at J, leaving 0 bases unmatched. The CDR3 contains 14 residues. Germline CDR1 reads SGHRS; CDR2 reads YFSETQ. The CDR3 bases are TGCGCCAGCAGCTTGACAGGGGCTAACTATGGCTACACCTTC. It codes for CASSLTGANYGYTF. The whole variable domain, remainder taken from reference TRBV5-1 and TRBJ1-2, is KAGVTQTPRYLIKTRGQQVTLSCSPISGHRSVSWYQQTPGQGLQFLFEYFSETQRNKGNFPGRFSGRQFSNSRSEMNVSTLELGDSALYLCASSLTGANYGYTFGSGTRLTVV.

V usage is TRBV10-1 and J usage is TRBJ2-5; TRBD2 aligns across 9 bases. This CDR3 region has 17 residues. Germline V lookup: CDR1 WNHNN, CDR2 SYGVQD (reference sequence). V dropped 2 bases and J dropped 2; count of bases not matched to a gene: 9. The CDR3 spells CASSESWASGTQETQYF. In DNA form, the CDR3 reads TGCGCCAGCAGTGAGAGTTGGGCTAGCGGGACTCAAGAGACCCAGTACTTC.

This chain uses TRBV11-3 with TRBJ2-3; 9 nucleotides line up with TRBD2. This CDR3 is built from 17 residues. Germline CDR1 is SGHNT and CDR2 is YENEEA. Trimming at V came to 3 bases and at J to 1 base, leaving 8 bases not matched to a gene. The CDR3 spells CASSFRGRGRGTDTQYF. CDR3 DNA: TGTGCCAGCAGCTTCCGAGGGCGCGGGAGGGGCACAGATACGCAGTATTTT.

This clone turned up a few times. This chain uses TRBV15 with TRBJ2-7, with D unresolved. Trimming removed 4 bases at V and 1 base at J, with 11 bases between. This CDR3 has 14 residues. Germline CDR1 is LNHNV and CDR2 is YYDKDF (reference sequence). The CDR3 nucleotides are TGTGCCACCAGCATCCCCTCCGGTTCCTACGAGCAGTACTTC. This sequence encodes CATSIPSGSYEQYF.

The chain employs TRBV2 and TRBJ1-6; 9 bases line up with TRBD1. The CDR3 length is 18 residues. Germline lookup yields CDR1 SNHLY and CDR2 FYNNEI. With V trimmed by 6 bases and J by 0 bases, 9 bases remained unmatched. CDR3 protein: CASSRKGQGSSYNSPLHF. The CDR3 DNA follows: TGTGCCAGCAGCCGTAAAGGACAGGGGAGCTCCTATAATTCACCCCTCCACTTT. Full variable domain (missing parts from reference TRBV2 and TRBJ1-6): EPEVTQTPSHQVTQMGQEVILRCVPISNHLYFYWYRQILGQKVEFLVSFYNNEISEKSEIFDDQFSVERPDGSNFTLKIRSTKLEDSAMYFCASSRKGQGSSYNSPLHFGNGTRLTVT.

This chain uses TRBV19 with TRBJ2-3; D is possibly TRBD2 (5 bases). CDR3 length: 14 residues. Germline lookup yields CDR1 LNHDA and CDR2 SQIVND (reference sequence). Trimming pared 4 bases from V and 5 bases from J, leaving 13 bases between. CDR3 amino acids: CASSRGSWVDTQYF. For the CDR3, the DNA is TGTGCCAGTAGTAGAGGGAGTTGGGTAGATACGCAGTATTTT. Drawing the rest from reference TRBV19 and TRBJ2-3, the complete variable domain is DGGITQSPKYLFRKEGQNVTLSCEQNLNHDAMYWYRQDPGQGLRLIYYSQIVNDFQKGDIAEGYSVSREKKESFPLTVTSAQKNPTAFYLCASSRGSWVDTQYFGPGTRLTVL.

This chain joins TRBV2 and TRBJ1-1; D remains unclear. The CDR3 has 13 residues. Germline CDR1 reads SNHLY; CDR2 reads FYNNEI. V lost 6 bases and J 1 base, leaving 9 bases between the germline ends. DNA for the CDR3: TGTGCCAGCAGGGCGGAACCGAACACTGAAGCTTTCTTT. Translated, it gives CASRAEPNTEAFF. The variable domain in full, completed from reference TRBV2 and TRBJ1-1, reads EPEVTQTPSHQVTQMGQEVILRCVPISNHLYFYWYRQILGQKVEFLVSFYNNEISEKSEIFDDQFSVERPDGSNFTLKIRSTKLEDSAMYFCASRAEPNTEAFFGQGTRLTVV.

The J gene is TRBJ1-2, the V gene TRBV6-1; 9 nucleotides line up with TRBD1. This CDR3 is built from 12 residues. Germline V gene sequence: CDR1 MNHNS, CDR2 SASEGT. V trimming: 6 bases; J trimming: 12 bases; junction bases outside the gene matches: 8. The CDR3 is CASRAGTGRHTF. In nucleotides, the CDR3 is TGTGCCAGCAGAGCCGGGACAGGGAGACACACCTTC.

This clone is a singleton in its sample. This chain connects TRBV5-3 to TRBJ2-7; D remains ambiguous. TRBV5-3 is an open reading frame, and its role is uncertain. This CDR3 is 10 amino acids long. The V end was cut by 4 bases, the J end by 6 bases, with 5 bases between. The CDR3 coding sequence is TGTGCCAGAAGCGTAAGCGAGCAGTACGTC. Amino acids: CARSVSEQYV.

This chain uses TRBV28 with TRBJ1-2, with 7 nucleotides matching TRBD1. This CDR3 has 12 amino acids. Germline CDR1 is MDHEN and CDR2 is SYDVKM. J gave up 7 bases and V 5 bases, and 4 bases lay outside the gene matches. The CDR3 reads CASSTTGFGYTF. Here the CDR3 DNA reads TGTGCCAGCAGTACGACAGGGTTTGGCTACACCTTC.

The chain employs TRBV5-1 and TRBJ2-1; 10 positions agree with TRBD2. Trimming at V came to 0 bases and at J to 0 bases, leaving 3 bases not matched to a gene. The CDR3 spans 17 residues. Germline CDR1 reads SGHRS; CDR2 reads YFSETQ. The CDR3 DNA is TGCGCCAGCAGCTTGGGACTAGCGGGCACCTCCTACAATGAGCAGTTCTTC. Protein: CASSLGLAGTSYNEQFF.